The sequence of this T cell receptor beta chain was determined in a study of blood T cell repertoires in COVID-19. Study overall: The United States, Italy and Spain were the sources of the acute and convalescent COVID-19 samples.

Produced via immunoSEQ multiplex PCR; TCRdb's table is partial and in-frame only. In the table there are over 150,000 clones, 87% of which are singletons. Participants were placed into cohorts based on the clinical history they reported. Donors in Cohort 3 counted as recovered after two negative PCRs, clearance, or symptom resolution. The V and J ends lost 4 bases and 1 base, in that order; junction bases with no gene match: 2. Germline CDR1 is LNHDA and CDR2 is SQIVND (reference sequence). This CDR3 has 15 amino acids. The specimen was PBMCs or T cells enriched from blood (not recorded which). The source of this sequence is a woman between 50 and 59 years old who had recovered from COVID-19. This chain connects TRBV19 to TRBJ2-3; 10 positions agree with TRBD2. CDR3 bases: TGTGCCAGTAGTACCGGGACTAGCGGCACAGATACGCAGTATTTT. Translation gives CASSTGTSGTDTQYF.